These 28 T cell receptor beta chains were sequenced from one sample in a study of beta chain features in type 1 diabetes. Of the isolated RNA, all was reverse transcribed, and so the sequenced material was expressed TCRB transcripts. Data came from immunoSEQ multiplex PCR; TCRdb stores just in-frame clones and leaves some out. The sample contains roughly 380,000 clones, 20% of which appear only once. The sequenced material came from naive CD4+ T cells from blood. Every receptor here comes from a woman aged 18 to 35 in good health.

The chain has TRBV4-3 and TRBJ1-2, with D possibly being TRBD1 (6 bases). Germline values: CDR1 LGHNA, CDR2 YSLEER. Trimming removed 5 bases at V and 4 bases at J, with 8 bases between. CDR3 length equals 12 residues. CDR3 coding DNA: TGCGCCAGCAGCTTGGACAGCTATGGCTACACCTTC. Its translation: CASSLDSYGYTF.

The V and J genes are TRBV27 and TRBJ2-7, with D maybe TRBD2 (6 bases). The CDR3 extends over 14 amino acids. Trimming left V 4 bases short and J 1 base short, with 11 bases between. The germline CDR1 and CDR2 sequences are MNHEY and SMNVEV (reference sequence). The chain's CDR3 is CASSSNRGSYEQYF. The DNA for the CDR3 is TGTGCCAGCAGTTCAAACCGGGGGTCCTACGAGCAGTACTTC.

This clone has only a few counts. The chain has TRBV30 and TRBJ2-5, with 13 positions matching TRBD2. The ends lost 8 bases at V and 6 bases at J; junction bases unmatched: 6. Germline V gives CDR1 GTSNPN, CDR2 SVGIG (reference sequence). This CDR3 has 13 residues. The CDR3 reads CAGGLAGEKTQYF. CDR3 sequence (DNA): TGTGCCGGCGGACTAGCGGGAGAAAAGACCCAGTACTTC. Variable domain in full (rest from reference TRBV30 and TRBJ2-5): SQTIHQWPATLVQPVGSPLSLECTVEGTSNPNLYWYRQAAGRGLQLLFYSVGIGQISSEVPQNLSASRPQDRQFILSSKKLLLSDSGFYLCAGGLAGEKTQYFGPGTRLLVL.

The chain links TRBV27 to TRBJ2-3; a possible D gene is TRBD2 (5 bases). Germline lookup yields CDR1 MNHEY and CDR2 SMNVEV (reference sequence). The CDR3 extends over 18 amino acids. V lost 0 bases and J 0 bases, leaving 16 bases between the germline ends. CDR3 in DNA: TGTGCCAGCAGTTTATCGCCTATGTGGACTTCAAGCACAGATACGCAGTATTTT. This encodes CASSLSPMWTSSTDTQYF.

The chain carries TRBV5-6 and TRBJ2-5; 7 bases match TRBD1. The CDR3 loop spans 15 amino acids. Germline V lookup: CDR1 SGHDT, CDR2 YYEEEE. Unmatched junction bases numbered 8, after V lost 3 bases and J lost 3 bases. CDR3: CASSWGGGTEETQYF. The DNA for the CDR3 is TGTGCCAGCAGCTGGGGTGGTGGGACAGAAGAGACCCAGTACTTC.

The table lists this clone with a few counts. V gene TRBV5-1 combines with J gene TRBJ2-7; D may be TRBD1 (5 bases). V was pared by 1 base and J by 7 bases, with 6 bases between. The germline V gene encodes CDR1 SGHRS and CDR2 YFSETQ. This CDR3 is built from 11 residues. The CDR3 protein is CASSLRGEQYF. The CDR3 DNA is TGCGCCAGCAGCTTGAGGGGAGAGCAGTACTTC.

V gene TRBV4-2 combines with J gene TRBJ1-6; TRBD1 aligns across 7 bases. The CDR3 extends over 15 amino acids. V trimming: 0 bases; J trimming: 7 bases; junction bases outside the gene matches: 3. Per germline, CDR1 LGHNA and CDR2 YNFKEQ. The CDR3 nucleotides are TGTGCCAGCAGCCAAGAACAGGGGCCGAATTCACCCCTCCACTTT. As protein: CASSQEQGPNSPLHF.

This clone has only a few counts. DNA for the CDR3: TGTGCCAGCAGCCGGACAGGGGCGAACACTGAAGCTTTCTTT. As protein: CASSRTGANTEAFF. The rearrangement links TRBV2 to TRBJ1-1; 9 positions agree with TRBD1. The trim removed 6 bases at V and 1 base at J, leaving 3 bases unmatched. From germline, CDR1 is SNHLY and CDR2 FYNNEI. This CDR3 spans 14 amino acids.

This chain connects TRBV7-6 to TRBJ2-5; 10 nucleotides align to TRBD2. This CDR3 spans 17 amino acids. Germline V gene sequence: CDR1 SGHVS, CDR2 FNYEAQ. The J segment lost 2 bases and the V segment lost 5 bases, leaving 11 bases of the junction unmatched. The CDR3 spells CASSPVSERGGQETQYF. The CDR3 DNA sequence: TGTGCCAGCAGCCCAGTCTCAGAGCGGGGGGGTCAAGAGACCCAGTACTTC.

The gene calls are TRBV11-2 and TRBJ1-1; D is possibly TRBD1 (6 bases). This CDR3 contains 15 residues. The germline V gene encodes CDR1 SGHAT and CDR2 FQNNGV. V was trimmed by 5 bases and J by 5 bases, leaving 18 bases between them. CDR3 region: CASSPSFRGRTEAFF. The CDR3 nucleotides read TGTGCCAGCAGCCCGTCCTTCAGGGGTCGAACTGAAGCTTTCTTT. The variable domain in full, completed from reference TRBV11-2 and TRBJ1-1, reads EAGVAQSPRYKIIEKRQSVAFWCNPISGHATLYWYQQILGQGPKLLIQFQNNGVVDDSQLPKDRFSAERLKGVDSTLKIQPAKLEDSAVYLCASSPSFRGRTEAFFGQGTRLTVV.

This chain links TRBV19 with TRBJ2-7, with D maybe TRBD2 (5 bases). Trimming pared 6 bases from V and 0 bases from J, leaving 18 bases between. CDR1 and CDR2 (germline): LNHDA, SQIVND (reference sequence). CDR3 length: 16 residues. CDR3 loop: CASSPVPSWTSYEQYF. CDR3 nucleotide sequence: TGTGCCAGTAGCCCAGTGCCTAGCTGGACCTCCTACGAGCAGTACTTC. Full variable domain (outside the CDR3, taken from reference TRBV19 and TRBJ2-7): DGGITQSPKYLFRKEGQNVTLSCEQNLNHDAMYWYRQDPGQGLRLIYYSQIVNDFQKGDIAEGYSVSREKKESFPLTVTSAQKNPTAFYLCASSPVPSWTSYEQYFGPGTRLTVT.

There are a few counts of this clone. This sequence joins TRBV6-9 and TRBJ2-4; D is possibly TRBD2 (5 bases). V was clipped by 4 bases and J by 6 bases, with 28 bases between them. The CDR3 is 19 amino acids. CDR1 MNHGY and CDR2 SVAAGI come from the germline V gene. DNA for the CDR3: TGTGCCAGCAGTTTTCTTGGGGTAGAAGGGAGACATAATAGAAACATTCAGTACTTC. This encodes CASSFLGVEGRHNRNIQYF.

The sample holds a few counts of this clone. The genes are TRBV5-1 and TRBJ2-1; 12 positions match TRBD2. This CDR3 contains 15 residues. Germline lookup yields CDR1 SGHRS and CDR2 YFSETQ. V dropped 0 bases and J dropped 8; count of bases not matched to a gene: 3. DNA for the CDR3: TGCGCCAGCAGCTTGGACGGACTAGCGGGATATGAGCAGTTCTTC. It yields the protein CASSLDGLAGYEQFF.

This chain uses TRBV4-2 with TRBJ2-5; 9 bases fit TRBD2. The V segment lost 4 bases and the J segment 5 bases; nucleotides outside the gene matches: 26. Germline loops: CDR1 LGHNA, CDR2 YNFKEQ. The CDR3 extends over 21 amino acids. The CDR3 loop is CASSPQGSGGRVKGAWETQYF. The CDR3 nucleotides are TGTGCCAGCAGCCCTCAGGGAAGTGGCGGGAGGGTAAAGGGTGCCTGGGAGACCCAGTACTTC.

In this sample, this clone turned up a few times. This rearrangement joins TRBV4-1 to TRBJ2-3; D remains unclear. CDR1 and CDR2 (germline): MGHRA, YSYEKL. The V and J ends lost 1 base and 3 bases respectively, with 5 bases between them. The CDR3 covers 13 residues. In DNA, the CDR3 is TGCGCCAGCAGCCAAGGAGCTACAGATACGCAGTATTTT. This codes for CASSQGATDTQYF.

A single count supports this clone. This chain uses TRBV5-1 with TRBJ2-3; D perhaps matches TRBD1 (6 bases). This CDR3 has 15 residues. Trimming removed 2 bases from V and 2 bases from J, with 12 bases in between. The V gene's germline CDR1 is SGHRS and CDR2 YFSETQ. Written as DNA, the CDR3 is TGCGCCAGCAGCTTCGGGACAACCCTCACAGATACGCAGTATTTT. The encoded protein is CASSFGTTLTDTQYF.

This clone was observed a few times. The CDR3 sequence is CSVGPGATRGLLETQYF. The CDR3 region has the DNA TGCAGCGTTGGTCCCGGGGCCACGCGGGGGTTACTGGAGACCCAGTACTTC. The V gene is TRBV29-1, the J gene TRBJ2-5; TRBD2 matches 7 bases. CDR1 and CDR2 (germline): SQVTM, ANQGSEA. This CDR3 has 17 amino acids. V shed 4 bases, J shed 5 bases, and the junction held 19 bases outside the gene matches.

The V gene is TRBV9, the J gene TRBJ1-2; TRBD1 aligns across 8 bases. The CDR3 sequence is 16 residues long. The V segment lost 0 bases and the J segment 7 bases; nucleotides outside the gene matches: 11. Per the germline V gene, CDR1 is SGDLS and CDR2 is YYNGEE. The CDR3 DNA follows: TGTGCCAGCAGCGTAGGGGGGGCGGGACAGGCGAGTGGCTACACCTTC. It translates to CASSVGGAGQASGYTF.

In its sample, this clone was seen a few times. J is TRBJ1-1 and V is TRBV4-1, with D hard to call. The CDR3 is made up of 13 amino acids. Trimming took off 0 bases at V and 3 bases at J, with 5 bases between the two ends. From germline, CDR1 is MGHRA and CDR2 YSYEKL. The chain's CDR3 is CASSQEAYTEAFF. The CDR3 nucleotides read TGCGCCAGCAGCCAAGAAGCATACACTGAAGCTTTCTTT.

This clone has a handful of counts. The rearrangement links TRBV5-1 to TRBJ1-1; D remains ambiguous. The CDR3 is made up of 14 amino acids. Deletions cut 0 bases from V and 2 bases from J, with 8 bases between. The germline V gene encodes CDR1 SGHRS and CDR2 YFSETQ. CDR3 DNA: TGCGCCAGCAGCTTGGACAGACAAAACACTGAAGCTTTCTTT. Its protein is CASSLDRQNTEAFF. Together with reference TRBV5-1 and TRBJ1-1, the CDR3 gives the full variable domain: KAGVTQTPRYLIKTRGQQVTLSCSPISGHRSVSWYQQTPGQGLQFLFEYFSETQRNKGNFPGRFSGRQFSNSRSEMNVSTLELGDSALYLCASSLDRQNTEAFFGQGTRLTVV.

This clone occurred a few times. V and J are TRBV30 and TRBJ1-1; no clear D gene. The V gene lost 0 bases and the J gene lost 1 base, with 6 bases spanning the gap. CDR3 size: 13 residues. CDR1 is GTSNPN, CDR2 SVGIG, per germline (reference sequence). The CDR3 DNA is TGTGCCTGGAGTGTCGATAGGAACACTGAAGCTTTCTTT. Translated, it gives CAWSVDRNTEAFF.

The genes are TRBV18 and TRBJ2-5; 10 nucleotides match TRBD2. Germline lookup yields CDR1 KGHSH and CDR2 LQKENI. This CDR3 spans 15 amino acids. The J segment lost 2 bases and the V segment lost 5 bases, leaving 5 bases of the junction unmatched. The CDR3 region is CASSRASGGQETQYF. CDR3 in DNA: TGTGCCAGCTCAAGGGCTAGCGGGGGACAAGAGACCCAGTACTTC.

CDR3 protein: CASSDRLYNEQFF. The CDR3 DNA reads TGTGCCAGCAGTGATCGACTCTACAATGAGCAGTTCTTC. The chain carries TRBV25-1 and TRBJ2-1; no reliable D call. Trimming removed 3 bases from V and 3 bases from J, with 6 bases in between. This CDR3 is built from 13 residues. The germline V gene encodes CDR1 MGHDK and CDR2 SYGVNS.

This clone showed up just a few times. The gene calls are TRBV21-1 and TRBJ1-4. TRBV21-1 is given as a pseudogene. There are 14 residues in the CDR3. The CDR3 nucleotides read TGTGCCAGCAGCACTGAGCCTACTAATGAAAAACTGTTTTTT. It encodes CASSTEPTNEKLFF.

J is TRBJ1-2 and V is TRBV7-9; D is uncertain. The V and J ends lost 1 base and 8 bases respectively, with 14 bases between them. This CDR3 is built from 14 residues. Per the germline V gene, CDR1 is SEHNR and CDR2 is FQNEAQ (reference sequence). In DNA, the CDR3 is TGTGCCAGCAGCTTAGAGCCAGGTGTAAGCGGCTACACCTTC. This translates into CASSLEPGVSGYTF.

The CDR3 DNA is TGTGCCAGCAGCCGTTCCCCGGGAGCCTACAATGAGCAGTTCTTC. This codes for CASSRSPGAYNEQFF. The chain employs TRBV7-9 and TRBJ2-1; TRBD2 might be the D (6 bases). CDR1 and CDR2 (germline): SEHNR, FQNEAQ (reference sequence). The V end lost 5 bases, the J end lost 2 bases, and 13 bases lay between the germline ends. The CDR3 loop spans 15 amino acids.

The rearrangement uses TRBV2 and TRBJ2-3; 9 nucleotides align to TRBD2. Looked up from germline, CDR1 is SNHLY and CDR2 is FYNNEI. The CDR3 length is 16 residues. V gave up 6 bases and J gave up 6 bases; unmatched junction bases: 13. Here the CDR3 DNA reads TGTGCCAGCAGCCGCGTTCGGCGGGGGGGCCCCGATACGCAGTATTTT. Residues: CASSRVRRGGPDTQYF.

This clone was detected only a few times. The CDR3: CASSQGDRTGTEAFF. The CDR3 DNA reads as TGCGCCAGCAGCCAAGGAGACAGGACGGGGACTGAAGCTTTCTTT. J is TRBJ1-1 and V is TRBV4-3; D possibly corresponds to TRBD1 (6 bases). With 1 base removed from V and 5 bases from J, the gap between germline ends came to 14 bases. Germline CDR1 LGHNA, CDR2 YSLEER. The CDR3 contains 15 residues.